This paragraph reports one T cell receptor (beta chain). TCRdb recomputed calls from the 5' RACE reads with MiXCR, one row per CDR3 protein. The sample lists approximately 50,000 distinct CDR3 sequences; about 15% were seen once. The data originate from a study of T cells of healthy individuals. The origin of this receptor is a human donor in good health.

CDR3 bases: TGTGCCACCGACCTTGGGGCAGGGAATCAGCCCCAGCATTTT. Its protein is CATDLGAGNQPQHF. J is TRBJ1-5 and V is TRBV10-3, with D possibly TRBD1 on 5 matching bases. The germline gives CDR1 ENHRY, CDR2 SYGVKD. Trimming took off 10 bases at V and 4 bases at J, with 17 bases between the two ends. This CDR3 has 14 residues.